Presented here are 15 T cell receptor beta chains from one specimen sequenced in a study of cytomegalovirus exposure and HLA in healthy donors. The protocol was immunoSEQ multiplex PCR, while the TCRdb copy is restricted to in-frame clones and leaves out a portion. The data hold tens of thousands of clones, with under 95% observed a single time. The material sequenced was PBMCs. The receptors were sampled from a man in his thirties or forties in good health and CMV-seronegative.

V usage is TRBV7-8 and J usage is TRBJ2-3; 7 bases fit TRBD2. Germline loops: CDR1 SGHVS, CDR2 FQNEAQ. The CDR3 is 15 amino acids. V was clipped by 5 bases and J by 0 bases; unmatched bases: 5. In DNA form, the CDR3 reads TGTGCCAGCAGCGTGACTAGCCTTAGCACAGATACGCAGTATTTT. Amino acid sequence: CASSVTSLSTDTQYF.

The gene calls are TRBV27 and TRBJ2-5, with D possibly TRBD2 on 6 matching bases. This CDR3 has 12 amino acids. The V gene lost 5 bases and the J gene lost 4 bases, with 8 bases spanning the gap. Germline V gene lookup returns CDR1 MNHEY and CDR2 SMNVEV (reference sequence). The chain's CDR3 is CASSGGSETQYF. The DNA for the CDR3 is TGTGCCAGCAGTGGAGGGTCAGAGACCCAGTACTTC.

DNA of the CDR3: TGCAGCGTTAAGACAGGGGGCCGAGAAAAACTGTTTTTT. Encoded protein: CSVKTGGREKLFF. The V call is TRBV29-1, the J call TRBJ1-4; 10 positions agree with TRBD1. Germline assignment: CDR1 SQVTM and CDR2 ANQGSEA. The CDR3 has 13 amino acids. Trimming at V came to 5 bases and at J to 8 bases, leaving 5 bases not matched to a gene.

The chain recombines TRBV5-1 with TRBJ2-2; TRBD2 matches at 7 bases. The length of the CDR3 is 17 residues. The germline CDR1 and CDR2 sequences are SGHRS and YFSETQ. The V and J ends lost 4 bases and 2 bases, in that order; junction bases with no gene match: 11. DNA for the CDR3: TGCGCCAGCAGCCCTCAGGTCAGCGGGGTAAACACCGGGGAGCTGTTTTTT. This encodes CASSPQVSGVNTGELFF.

The genes are TRBV7-2 and TRBJ2-3; 10 bases match TRBD2. Germline CDR1 is SGHTA and CDR2 is FQGNSA. There are 18 residues in the CDR3. J was trimmed by 0 bases and V by 4 bases; bases with no gene match: 10. Here the CDR3 reads CASSSPGGLAESTDTQYF. CDR3 in DNA: TGTGCCAGCAGCTCCCCCGGTGGACTAGCGGAAAGCACAGATACGCAGTATTTT.

The rearrangement uses TRBV11-3 and TRBJ2-3; a weak D match, TRBD2 (6 bases). This CDR3 contains 18 residues. CDR1 SGHNT and CDR2 YENEEA come from the germline V gene. V lost 1 base to trimming and J lost 1 base, with 18 bases between them. The CDR3 is CASSLGLAPGSRTDTQYF. CDR3 nucleotide sequence: TGTGCCAGCAGCTTAGGGCTAGCGCCAGGGTCTCGCACAGATACGCAGTATTTT.

This sequence joins TRBV18 and TRBJ1-1; D uncertain. V was trimmed by 2 bases and J by 6 bases, leaving 10 bases between them. Germline V gene data show CDR1 as KGHSH and CDR2 as LQKENI. The CDR3 sequence is 13 residues long. In DNA, the CDR3 is TGTGCCAGCTCACCAACAAACAGTCCTGAAGCTTTCTTT. Protein sequence: CASSPTNSPEAFF.

The chain is built from TRBV6-1 and TRBJ2-1; 11 bases fit TRBD2. Germline V CDR1 and CDR2: MNHNS, SASEGT. The length of the CDR3 is 15 residues. V lost 1 base to trimming and J lost 9 bases; unmatched junction nucleotides: 5. CDR3 DNA: TGTGCCAGCAGTGAAGGCACTAGCGGGAGTAGTGAGCAGTTCTTC. Amino acids: CASSEGTSGSSEQFF.

This clone was seen once. The V gene is TRBV6-1, the J gene TRBJ2-1; 10 positions match TRBD1. J lost 0 bases, V lost 8 bases, and 1 base had no gene match. Germline CDR1 and CDR2: MNHNS and SASEGT. The CDR3 loop spans 14 amino acids. The CDR3 reads CASRQGASYNEQFF. CDR3 in DNA: TGTGCCAGCCGACAGGGGGCCTCCTACAATGAGCAGTTCTTC.

J is TRBJ1-4 and V is TRBV5-1; 8 nucleotides line up with TRBD1. Trimming took 4 bases from V and 2 from J; bases not matched to a gene: 7. This CDR3 contains 16 residues. Germline CDR1 and CDR2: SGHRS and YFSETQ. The chain's CDR3 is CASSRTGLGTNEKLFF. CDR3 DNA: TGCGCCAGCAGCAGGACAGGGCTCGGGACTAATGAAAAACTGTTTTTT. The variable domain in full, with the rest retrieved from reference TRBV5-1 and TRBJ1-4, is KAGVTQTPRYLIKTRGQQVTLSCSPISGHRSVSWYQQTPGQGLQFLFEYFSETQRNKGNFPGRFSGRQFSNSRSEMNVSTLELGDSALYLCASSRTGLGTNEKLFFGSGTQLSVL.

The chain has TRBV21-1 and TRBJ2-2; TRBD2, the D gene given by the table, was not confirmed from the DNA. TRBV21-1 is deemed a pseudogene. This CDR3 is built from 13 residues. This chain's CDR3 is CASTACKPGELFF. DNA for the CDR3: TGTGCCAGCACCGCGTGTAAGCCCGGGGAGCTGTTTTTT.

The rearrangement uses TRBV27 and TRBJ1-5, with 10 bases lining up with TRBD1. The CDR3 length is 16 residues. J gave up 3 bases and V 6 bases, and 8 bases lay outside the gene matches. The germline gives CDR1 MNHEY, CDR2 SMNVEV (reference sequence). The CDR3 bases are TGTGCCAGCAGCCGGGACAGGGGAGGCCTCAATCAGCCCCAGCATTTT. Amino acid sequence: CASSRDRGGLNQPQHF.

The CDR3 here is CASSDVSGDYNEQFF. CDR3 bases: TGTGCCAGCAGTGACGTCAGCGGGGACTACAATGAGCAGTTCTTC. V usage is TRBV2 and J usage is TRBJ2-1, with 7 positions matching TRBD2. The CDR3 totals 15 residues. The germline V gene has CDR1 SNHLY and CDR2 FYNNEI. Germline trimming cut 3 bases from V and 3 bases from J; bases unmatched to any gene: 5.

The chain joins TRBV7-2 to TRBJ2-2, with 11 bases identical to TRBD1. CDR3 length: 15 amino acids. The V gene's germline CDR1 is SGHTA and CDR2 FQGNSA. V trimming: 5 bases; J trimming: 5 bases; junction bases outside the gene matches: 4. CDR3 protein: CASSLRDRGTGELFF. CDR3 DNA sequence: TGTGCCAGCAGCCTCCGGGACAGGGGGACCGGGGAGCTGTTTTTT.

V gene TRBV7-3 combines with J gene TRBJ2-1; 9 bases fit TRBD2. This CDR3 spans 18 amino acids. After removal of 4 bases from V and 3 bases from J, the junction contained 13 bases not matched to a gene. The germline gives CDR1 SGHTA, CDR2 FQGTGA. CDR3 DNA: TGTGCCAGCAGCTCCACGAGGGCCAGCGGGAGGTTCTACAATGAGCAGTTCTTC. This translates into CASSSTRASGRFYNEQFF. Full variable domain (remainder filled in from reference TRBV7-3 and TRBJ2-1): GAGVSQTPSNKVTEKGKYVELRCDPISGHTALYWYRQSLGQGPEFLIYFQGTGAADDSGLPNDRFFAVRPEGSVSTLKIQRTERGDSAVYLCASSSTRASGRFYNEQFFGPGTRLTVL.